One and the same sample provided the 10 T cell receptor beta chains below, sequenced in a study of shared T cell receptors in the human thymus. Sequencing was performed with immunoSEQ multiplex PCR; in TCRdb, only in-frame clones are kept and a portion is missing. The sample has about 730,000 clones; around 85% are singletons. This sample was also put to use in a study of human thymus T cells.

Sequencing was performed on thymocytes. These receptors were taken from a girl less than two years old with a congenital heart defect.

V is TRBV19 and J is TRBJ1-4; D call uncertain. The CDR3 extends over 16 amino acids. From germline, CDR1 is LNHDA and CDR2 SQIVND (reference sequence). The germline V and J ends were trimmed by 3 bases and 8 bases, with 19 bases remaining between them. This chain's CDR3 is CASSIPRQYGVEKLFF. Written as DNA, the CDR3 is TGTGCCAGTAGTATCCCACGTCAGTACGGGGTCGAAAAACTGTTTTTT.

This clone was picked up a small number of times. The CDR3 nucleotides are TGCGCCAGCAGCCAAGATGGGAGGGTCACAGATACGCAGTATTTT. This translates into CASSQDGRVTDTQYF. The chain is built from TRBV4-1 and TRBJ2-3; 7 bases line up with TRBD2. Germline-derived CDR1 and CDR2 are MGHRA and YSYEKL. This CDR3 is built from 15 residues. Unmatched junction bases numbered 2, after V lost 0 bases and J lost 2 bases.

V is TRBV5-1 and J is TRBJ2-5; TRBD2 matches 8 bases. V was clipped by 7 bases and J by 5 bases; unmatched bases: 10. This CDR3 region has 14 residues. The V gene's germline CDR1 is SGHRS and CDR2 YFSETQ. The CDR3 region is CASPFGGAGETQYF. DNA for the CDR3: TGCGCCAGCCCCTTCGGGGGGGCGGGGGAGACCCAGTACTTC.

The V and J genes are TRBV27 and TRBJ2-5; no clear D gene. The CDR3 extends over 14 amino acids. V lost 2 bases to trimming and J lost 0 bases, with 7 bases between them. Germline V gene lookup returns CDR1 MNHEY and CDR2 SMNVEV (reference sequence). This CDR3 is CASSLLPYQETQYF. In DNA form, the CDR3 reads TGTGCCAGCAGTTTACTTCCCTACCAAGAGACCCAGTACTTC.

This sequence joins TRBV30 and TRBJ1-2; possibly TRBD1 for D (5 bases). CDR3 length equals 13 residues. V lost 5 bases and J lost 0, with 10 bases in between. Germline V gene sequence: CDR1 GTSNPN, CDR2 SVGIG (reference sequence). The CDR3, as DNA: TGTGCCTGGTTATACAGGTCTAACTATGGCTACACCTTC. Its protein product is CAWLYRSNYGYTF.

This sequence joins TRBV4-1 and TRBJ1-2; possibly TRBD1 for D (6 bases). The germline CDR1 and CDR2 sequences are MGHRA and YSYEKL. The V and J ends lost 1 base and 8 bases respectively, with 17 bases between them. This CDR3 is built from 15 residues. CDR3 in amino acids: CASSQGGGYGWGYTF. The DNA for the CDR3 is TGCGCCAGCAGCCAAGGGGGGGGCTACGGGTGGGGCTACACCTTC.

In DNA form, the CDR3 reads TGTGCCTGGAATTGGGACAGGGGGTACAATGAGCAGTTCTTC. Translating it yields CAWNWDRGYNEQFF. This sequence joins TRBV30 and TRBJ2-1; TRBD1 aligns across 11 bases. Germline assignment: CDR1 GTSNPN and CDR2 SVGIG (reference sequence). The length of the CDR3 is 14 residues. V was clipped by 4 bases and J by 4 bases; unmatched bases: 3.

V and J are TRBV28 and TRBJ1-1, with 8 bases lining up with TRBD1. V trimming: 4 bases; J trimming: 13 bases; junction bases outside the gene matches: 17. The CDR3 is 15 residues long. Germline lookup yields CDR1 MDHEN and CDR2 SYDVKM. CDR3 in amino acids: CASSYLTGTGTGVFF. CDR3 DNA sequence: TGTGCCAGCAGTTACCTAACTGGGACAGGTACAGGGGTTTTCTTT.

The chain is built from TRBV2 and TRBJ2-1; 7 positions match TRBD2. The trim removed 5 bases at V and 0 bases at J, leaving 7 bases unmatched. In germline, CDR1 is SNHLY, CDR2 FYNNEI. CDR3 size: 16 residues. The DNA of the CDR3 is TGTGCCAGCAGTACTTCACTAGCGCACTCCTACAATGAGCAGTTCTTC. Its translation: CASSTSLAHSYNEQFF.

The chain uses TRBV21-1 and TRBJ2-7; the D segment call TRBD2 is taken from the table without a DNA check. TRBV21-1 is a pseudogene locus. This CDR3 is 18 amino acids long. CDR3 amino acids: CASSKGFRPRDLSNEQYF. The CDR3 region has the DNA TGTGCCAGCAGCAAAGGTTTTCGGCCACGGGATCTCTCTAACGAGCAGTACTTC.